This TCR beta chain originates from a study of blood T cell repertoires in COVID-19. Across the whole study: The origin of the acute and convalescent COVID-19 samples was the United States, Italy and Spain. The cDNA or gDNA used as material had been derived from T cells, B-cell-depleted T cells, or PBMCs.

Germline lookup yields CDR1 LGHDT and CDR2 YNNKEL (reference sequence). CDR3 size: 12 residues. Profiling relied on immunoSEQ multiplex PCR, and the TCRdb table lists in-frame clones only, not all of them. The sample lists some 210,000 clones; 70% to 90% were seen once. Note on this clone: One junction end does not reproduce the germline sequence, and a read error may be involved.

Adults between roughly 18 and 89 years of age took part from 24 US areas. The rearrangement joins TRBV3-1 (or the pseudogene TRBV3-2) to TRBJ2-7; no reliable D call. The TCR comes from a man in his forties who had recovered from COVID-19. The sample taken for sequencing was PBMCs or T cells enriched from blood (not recorded which). The CDR3 nucleotides are TGTGCCAGCAGCCAATCCCGGTCCGACAAATTCTTC. This gives the protein CASSQSRSDKFF.